This T cell receptor (beta chain) was documented in a study of blood T cell repertoires in COVID-19. Looking at the study overall: Researchers got acute and convalescent COVID-19 samples from the United States, Italy and Spain. The analysed material was cDNA or gDNA that came from T cells, B-cell-depleted T cells, or PBMCs.

The germline gives CDR1 LGHDT, CDR2 YNNKEL (reference sequence). This CDR3 spans 13 amino acids. V was cut by 1 base and J by 1 base, with 4 bases left in between. Original analysis: Counts of nucleated cells, estimated from reference gene primer amplification, were obtained. Data came from immunoSEQ multiplex PCR; TCRdb stores just in-frame clones and leaves some out. The V and J calls and clone size are taken from that table; D and trimming were inferred from the DNA. The repertoire consists of under 90,000 clones, with roughly 87% occurring once and the leading ten covering roughly 5%. The chain links TRBV3-1 (or the pseudogene TRBV3-2) to TRBJ1-2; no clear D gene. Sequencing was done on a sample of peripheral blood. This TCR was sampled from a man aged 60 to 69 with acute or convalescent COVID-19. CDR3: CASSQGLNYGYTF. CDR3 nucleotide sequence: TGTGCCAGCAGCCAAGGTCTTAACTATGGCTACACCTTC.